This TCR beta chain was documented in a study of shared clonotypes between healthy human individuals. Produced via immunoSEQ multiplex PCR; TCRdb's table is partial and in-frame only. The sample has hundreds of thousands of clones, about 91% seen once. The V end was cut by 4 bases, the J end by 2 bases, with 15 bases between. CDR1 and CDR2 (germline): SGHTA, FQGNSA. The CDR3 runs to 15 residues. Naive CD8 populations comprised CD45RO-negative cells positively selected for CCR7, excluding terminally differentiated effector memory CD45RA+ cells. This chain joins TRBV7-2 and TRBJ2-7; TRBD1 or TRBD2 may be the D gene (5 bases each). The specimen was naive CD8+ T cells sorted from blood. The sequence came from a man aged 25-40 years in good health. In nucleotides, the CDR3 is TGTGCCAGCAGCTCCCCCGGGACGTTTGCCTACGAGCAGTACTTC. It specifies CASSSPGTFAYEQYF.